This TCR beta chain was identified in a study of blood T cell repertoires in COVID-19. Study-wide context: Collection of acute and convalescent COVID-19 samples took place in the United States, Italy and Spain. The analysed material was cDNA or gDNA that came from T cells, B-cell-depleted T cells, or PBMCs.

Losses at the gene ends were 2 bases for V and 6 bases for J; bases not matched to a gene: 9. Germline V gives CDR1 MNHEY, CDR2 SMNVEV (reference sequence). The CDR3 spans 16 residues. Source study methods: Amplification from reference gene primers served as the basis for estimated nucleated cell counts. TCRdb's table, derived via immunoSEQ multiplex PCR, lists solely in-frame clones and lacks some. V and J calls and clone size are given by that table; D and trimming were obtained from the DNA. Of roughly 200,000 clones in the sample, 75% to 80% were seen once. The V call is TRBV27, the J call TRBJ1-5; 8 bases are shared with TRBD1. Sample: peripheral blood. The source is a woman aged 45-65 years with active or convalescent COVID-19. The CDR3 loop reads CASSLKGQGRGQPQHF. The DNA for the CDR3 is TGTGCCAGCAGTTTAAAAGGACAGGGTCGGGGTCAGCCCCAGCATTTT.